The T cell receptor beta chain under discussion was sequenced for a study of T cells in Graves' hyperthyroidism and ophthalmopathy. Across the study: Any treatment followed the collection of peripheral blood at initial diagnosis.

Points from the study as a whole: Blood also contained most expanded thyroid clonotypes above 0.001.

RNA transcripts served as the template for amplifying TCR beta CDR3 regions. TCR CDR3 regions were first amplified by RT-PCR with HTBI primers. Each CDR3 protein gets one entry after TCRdb re-called the multiplex PCR reads with MiXCR. The table has approximately 600,000 distinct CDR3 sequences, more than 11% seen once; the top ten hold 5.5% to 7.5%. This clonotype has ten or more counts. The antigen is not known. V was shortened by 1 base and J by 2 bases, with 12 bases between the two germline ends. This CDR3 region has 15 residues. Diagnosing involved the use of clinical symptoms, serum thyroxine and TRAb, thyroid ultrasound and orbital computed tomography. Sampled blood dates from first hyperthyroidism diagnosis, and it precedes any ophthalmopathy symptoms.

Sequencing input: blood. This rearrangement joins TRBV12-3 or TRBV12-4 to TRBJ2-7; D possibly corresponds to TRBD2 (5 bases). This TCR came from a woman aged 30 to 39 with Graves' hyperthyroidism that later progressed to Graves' ophthalmopathy. CDR3 nucleotide sequence: TGTGCCAGCAGTTTAGGTACGGGATTAACCTACGAGCAGTACTTC. Its translation: CASSLGTGLTYEQYF.